One T cell receptor (beta chain) is described in this entry. Some clones are missing from TCRdb's copy, which holds only in-frame ones; the method was immunoSEQ multiplex PCR. The sample lists more than 1.2 million clones; just under 99% were seen once. The sample originates from a study of shared clonotypes between healthy human individuals. In the study overall: Each donor's CD4 naive and CD4 memory cells filled three plates apiece, CD8 naive two, and CD8 memory one.

Naive CD4+ cells were CD45RA-selected; the remaining cells were memory. CDR1 MNHEY and CDR2 SVGAGI come from the germline V gene. The CDR3 is 15 amino acids. Between the trimmed V and J ends, which lost 6 bases and 0 bases, there was a span of 12 bases. This TCR was recovered from a man aged 25-40 years in good health. The specimen sequenced was naive CD4+ T cells sorted from blood. Specified subset: CD45RA+ positively selected. The rearrangement uses TRBV6-5 and TRBJ1-5, with a tentative D call TRBD1 (5 bases). The CDR3 region is CASSPTVLSNQPQHF. DNA for the CDR3: TGTGCCAGCAGCCCGACAGTTCTTAGCAATCAGCCCCAGCATTTT.